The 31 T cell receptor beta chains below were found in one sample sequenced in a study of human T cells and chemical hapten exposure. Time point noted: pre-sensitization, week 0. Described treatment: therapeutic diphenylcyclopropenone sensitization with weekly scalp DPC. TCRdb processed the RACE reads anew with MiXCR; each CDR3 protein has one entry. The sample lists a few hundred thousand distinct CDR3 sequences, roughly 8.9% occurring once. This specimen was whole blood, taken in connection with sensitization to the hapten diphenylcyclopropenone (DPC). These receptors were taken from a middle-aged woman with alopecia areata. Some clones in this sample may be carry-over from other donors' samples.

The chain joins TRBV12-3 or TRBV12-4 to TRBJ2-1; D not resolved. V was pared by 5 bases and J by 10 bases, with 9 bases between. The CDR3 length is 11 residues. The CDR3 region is CASSPLKEQFF. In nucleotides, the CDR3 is TGTGCCAGCAGTCCTCTCAAGGAGCAGTTCTTC.

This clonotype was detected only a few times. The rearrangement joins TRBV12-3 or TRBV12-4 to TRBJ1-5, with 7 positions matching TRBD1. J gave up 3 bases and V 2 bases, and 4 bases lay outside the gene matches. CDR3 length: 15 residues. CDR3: CASSLRQGLNQPQHF. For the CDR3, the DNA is TGTGCCAGCAGTTTACGACAGGGACTCAATCAGCCCCAGCATTTT.

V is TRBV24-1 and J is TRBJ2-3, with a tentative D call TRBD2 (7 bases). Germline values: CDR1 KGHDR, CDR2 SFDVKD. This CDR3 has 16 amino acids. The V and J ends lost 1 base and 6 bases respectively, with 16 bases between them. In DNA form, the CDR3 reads TGTGCCACCAGTGATTTTACGGGGGGCCAGGGCGATACGCAGTATTTT. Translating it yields CATSDFTGGQGDTQYF.

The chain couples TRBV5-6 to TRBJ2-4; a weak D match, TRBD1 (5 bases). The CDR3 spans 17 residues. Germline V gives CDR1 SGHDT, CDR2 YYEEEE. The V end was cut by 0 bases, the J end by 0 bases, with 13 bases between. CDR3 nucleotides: TGTGCCAGCAGCTTGGGGTCGACAGCCTTAGCCAAAAACATTCAGTACTTC. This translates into CASSLGSTALAKNIQYF.

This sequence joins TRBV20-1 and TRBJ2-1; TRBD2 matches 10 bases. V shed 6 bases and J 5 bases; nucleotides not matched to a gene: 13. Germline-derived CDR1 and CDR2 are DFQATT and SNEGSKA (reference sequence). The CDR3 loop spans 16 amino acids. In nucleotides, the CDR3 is TGCAGTGCCAGGAACCCTAGCGGGAGAGAGGACAATGAGCAGTTCTTC. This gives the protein CSARNPSGREDNEQFF.

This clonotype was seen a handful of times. The CDR3 loop is CSVEKVAGGLDIYF. The CDR3 nucleotides are TGCAGCGTGGAAAAGGTTGCAGGGGGGCTGGATATTTACTTC. The chain combines TRBV29-1 with TRBJ2-5; D perhaps matches TRBD1 (7 bases). Looked up from germline, CDR1 is SQVTM and CDR2 is ANQGSEA. Trimming shortened V by 6 bases and J by 14 bases, and 28 bases separated the two germline ends. The CDR3 contains 14 residues.

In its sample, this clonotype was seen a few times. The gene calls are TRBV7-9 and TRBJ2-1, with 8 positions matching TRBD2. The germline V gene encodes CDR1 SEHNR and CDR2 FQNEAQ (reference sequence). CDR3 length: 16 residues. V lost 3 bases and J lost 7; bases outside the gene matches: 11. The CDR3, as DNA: TGTGCCAGCAGCTTCTACAGCGGGAGAAAGACGAATGAGCAGTTCTTC. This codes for CASSFYSGRKTNEQFF.

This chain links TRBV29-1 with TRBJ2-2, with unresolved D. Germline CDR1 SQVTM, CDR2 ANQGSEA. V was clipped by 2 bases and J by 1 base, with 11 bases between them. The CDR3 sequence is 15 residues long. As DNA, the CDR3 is TGCAGCGTTGAACGTCGGCAGAGGAACACCGGGGAGCTGTTTTTT. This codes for CSVERRQRNTGELFF.

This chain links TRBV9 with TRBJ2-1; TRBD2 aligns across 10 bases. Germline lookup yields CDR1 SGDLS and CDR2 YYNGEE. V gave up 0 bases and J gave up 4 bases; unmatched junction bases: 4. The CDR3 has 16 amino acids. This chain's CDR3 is CASSVVGAGGYNEQFF. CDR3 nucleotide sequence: TGTGCCAGCAGCGTAGTGGGAGCGGGAGGGTACAATGAGCAGTTCTTC. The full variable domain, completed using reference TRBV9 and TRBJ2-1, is DSGVTQTPKHLITATGQRVTLRCSPRSGDLSVYWYQQSLDQGLQFLIQYYNGEERAKGNILERFSAQQFPDLHSELNLSSLELGDSALYFCASSVVGAGGYNEQFFGPGTRLTVL.

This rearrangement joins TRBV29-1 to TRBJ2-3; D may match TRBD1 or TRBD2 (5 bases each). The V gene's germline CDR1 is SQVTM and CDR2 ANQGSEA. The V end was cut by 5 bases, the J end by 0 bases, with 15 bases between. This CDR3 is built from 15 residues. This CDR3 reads CSVWDRWGSTDTQYF. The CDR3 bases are TGCAGCGTTTGGGACCGTTGGGGAAGCACAGATACGCAGTATTTT.

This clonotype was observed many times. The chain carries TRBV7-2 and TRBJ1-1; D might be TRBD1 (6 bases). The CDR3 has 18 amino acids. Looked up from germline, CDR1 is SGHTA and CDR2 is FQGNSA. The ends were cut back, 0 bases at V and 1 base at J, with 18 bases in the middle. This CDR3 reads CASSLAPTGLPANTEAFF. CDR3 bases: TGTGCCAGCAGCTTAGCGCCGACAGGCCTCCCGGCGAACACTGAAGCTTTCTTT.

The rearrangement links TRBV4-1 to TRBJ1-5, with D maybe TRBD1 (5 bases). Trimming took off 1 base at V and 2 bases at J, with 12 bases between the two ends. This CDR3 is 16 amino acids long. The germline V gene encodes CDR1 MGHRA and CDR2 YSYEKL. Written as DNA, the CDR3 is TGCGCCAGCAGCCAAGTTGGGGGTGGAGGCAATCAGCCCCAGCATTTT. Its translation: CASSQVGGGGNQPQHF.

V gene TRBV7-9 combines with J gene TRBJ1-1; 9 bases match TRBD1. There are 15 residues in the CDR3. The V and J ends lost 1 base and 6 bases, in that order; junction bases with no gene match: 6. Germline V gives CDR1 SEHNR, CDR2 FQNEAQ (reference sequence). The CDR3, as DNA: TGTGCCAGCAGCTTAGGGGGACAGGGAGGGTCTGAAGCTTTCTTT. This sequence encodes CASSLGGQGGSEAFF.

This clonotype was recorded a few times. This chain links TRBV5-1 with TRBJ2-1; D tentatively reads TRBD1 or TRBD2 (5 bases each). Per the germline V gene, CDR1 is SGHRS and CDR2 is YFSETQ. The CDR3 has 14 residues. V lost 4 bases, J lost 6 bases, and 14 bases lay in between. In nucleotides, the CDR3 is TGCGCCAGCAGCGCCGGGACCAACCCCAATGAGCAGTTCTTC. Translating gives CASSAGTNPNEQFF.

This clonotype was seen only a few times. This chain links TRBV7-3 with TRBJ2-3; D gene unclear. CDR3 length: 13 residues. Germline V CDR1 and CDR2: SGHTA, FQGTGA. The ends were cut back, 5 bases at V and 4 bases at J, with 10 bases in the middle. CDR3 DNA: TGTGCCAGCAGCCCCCAAAGCCCAGATACGCAGTATTTT. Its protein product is CASSPQSPDTQYF.

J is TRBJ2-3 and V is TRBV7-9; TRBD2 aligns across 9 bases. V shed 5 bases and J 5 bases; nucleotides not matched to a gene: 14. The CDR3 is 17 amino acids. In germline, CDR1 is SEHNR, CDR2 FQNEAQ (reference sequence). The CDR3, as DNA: TGTGCCAGCAGCACTCCCGCAGGGGGTAGCGGGAGAGATACGCAGTATTTT. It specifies CASSTPAGGSGRDTQYF.

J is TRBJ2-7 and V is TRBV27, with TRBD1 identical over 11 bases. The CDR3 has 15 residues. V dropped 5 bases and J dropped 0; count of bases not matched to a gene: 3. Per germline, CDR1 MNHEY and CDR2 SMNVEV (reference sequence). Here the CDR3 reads CASSGDRGVSYEQYF. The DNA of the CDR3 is TGTGCCAGCAGTGGGGACAGGGGGGTCTCCTACGAGCAGTACTTC.

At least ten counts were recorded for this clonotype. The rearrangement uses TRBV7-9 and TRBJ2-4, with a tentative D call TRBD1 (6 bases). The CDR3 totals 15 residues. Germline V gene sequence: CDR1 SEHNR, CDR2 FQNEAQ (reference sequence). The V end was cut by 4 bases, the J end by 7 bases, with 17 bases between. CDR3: CASSSTGTQLNIQYF. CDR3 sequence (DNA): TGTGCCAGCAGCTCAACCGGGACACAGCTCAACATTCAGTACTTC.

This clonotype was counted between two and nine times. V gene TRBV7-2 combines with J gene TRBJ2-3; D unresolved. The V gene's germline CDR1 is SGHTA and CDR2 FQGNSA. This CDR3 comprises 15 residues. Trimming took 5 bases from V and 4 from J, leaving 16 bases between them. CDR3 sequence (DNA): TGTGCCAGCAGCCATGCAACAGTAGAACCAGATACGCAGTATTTT. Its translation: CASSHATVEPDTQYF. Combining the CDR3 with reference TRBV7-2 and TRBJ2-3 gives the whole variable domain GAGVSQSPSNKVTEKGKDVELRCDPISGHTALYWYRQSLGQGLEFLIYFQGNSAPDKSGLPSDRFSAERTGGSVSTLTIQRTQQEDSAVYLCASSHATVEPDTQYFGPGTRLTVL.

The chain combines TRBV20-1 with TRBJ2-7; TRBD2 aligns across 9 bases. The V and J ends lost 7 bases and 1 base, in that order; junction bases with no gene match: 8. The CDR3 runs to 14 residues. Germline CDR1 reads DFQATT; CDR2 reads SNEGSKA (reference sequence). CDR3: CSVRAAGGSYEQYF. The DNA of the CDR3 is TGCAGTGTCAGAGCGGCGGGAGGGTCCTACGAGCAGTACTTC.

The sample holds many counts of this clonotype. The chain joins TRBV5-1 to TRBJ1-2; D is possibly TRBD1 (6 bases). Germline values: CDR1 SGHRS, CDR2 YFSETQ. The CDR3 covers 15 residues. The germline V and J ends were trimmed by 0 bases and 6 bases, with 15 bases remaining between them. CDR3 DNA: TGCGCCAGCAGCTTGGTGTGGACAGACAAGGATGGCTACACCTTC. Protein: CASSLVWTDKDGYTF.

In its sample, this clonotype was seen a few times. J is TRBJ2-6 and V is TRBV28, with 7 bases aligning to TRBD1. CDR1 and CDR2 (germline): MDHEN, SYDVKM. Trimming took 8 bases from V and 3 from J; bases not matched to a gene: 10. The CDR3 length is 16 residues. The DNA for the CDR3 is TGTGCCAGCTCCAGACAGGGAATAGGTGGGGCCAACGTCCTGACTTTC. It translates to CASSRQGIGGANVLTF.

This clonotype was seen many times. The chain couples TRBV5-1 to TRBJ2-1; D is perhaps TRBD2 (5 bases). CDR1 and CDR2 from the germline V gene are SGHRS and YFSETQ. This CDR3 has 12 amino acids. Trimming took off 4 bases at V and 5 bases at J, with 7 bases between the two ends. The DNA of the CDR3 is TGCGCCAGCAGCCCGACTAACAATGAGCAGTTCTTC. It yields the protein CASSPTNNEQFF. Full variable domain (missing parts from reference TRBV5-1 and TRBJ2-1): KAGVTQTPRYLIKTRGQQVTLSCSPISGHRSVSWYQQTPGQGLQFLFEYFSETQRNKGNFPGRFSGRQFSNSRSEMNVSTLELGDSALYLCASSPTNNEQFFGPGTRLTVL.

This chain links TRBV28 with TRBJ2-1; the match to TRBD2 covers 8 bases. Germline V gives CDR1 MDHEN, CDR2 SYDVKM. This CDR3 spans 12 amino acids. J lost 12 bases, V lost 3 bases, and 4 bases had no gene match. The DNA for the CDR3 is TGTGCCAGCAGTTTTGGGACTAGACGGCAGTTCTTC. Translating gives CASSFGTRRQFF.

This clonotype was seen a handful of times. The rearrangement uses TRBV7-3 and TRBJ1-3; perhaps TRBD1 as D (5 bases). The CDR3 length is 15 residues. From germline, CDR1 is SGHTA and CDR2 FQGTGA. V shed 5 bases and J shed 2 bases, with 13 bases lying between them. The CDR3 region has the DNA TGTGCCAGCAGCCCTCAGGGAGGTGCTGGAAACACCATATATTTT. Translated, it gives CASSPQGGAGNTIYF. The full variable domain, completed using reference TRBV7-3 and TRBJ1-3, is GAGVSQTPSNKVTEKGKYVELRCDPISGHTALYWYRQSLGQGPEFLIYFQGTGAADDSGLPNDRFFAVRPEGSVSTLKIQRTERGDSAVYLCASSPQGGAGNTIYFGEGSWLTVV.

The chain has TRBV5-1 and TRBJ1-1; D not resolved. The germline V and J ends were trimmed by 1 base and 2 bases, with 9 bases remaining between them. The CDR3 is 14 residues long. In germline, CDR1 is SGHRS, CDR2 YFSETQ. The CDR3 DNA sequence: TGCGCCAGCAGCTTGTACGGGCCCAACACTGAAGCTTTCTTT. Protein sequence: CASSLYGPNTEAFF.

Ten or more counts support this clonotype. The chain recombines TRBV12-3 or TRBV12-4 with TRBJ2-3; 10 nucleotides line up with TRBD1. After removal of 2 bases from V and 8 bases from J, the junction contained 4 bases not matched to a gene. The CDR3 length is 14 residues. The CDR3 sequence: CASSLIRQGATQYF. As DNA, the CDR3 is TGTGCCAGCAGTTTAATTAGACAGGGGGCTACGCAGTATTTT.

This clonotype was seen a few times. The CDR3 DNA follows: TGCGCCAGCAGGGGACTCCAACTCACAGATACGCAGTATTTT. Its translation: CASRGLQLTDTQYF. The genes are TRBV5-1 and TRBJ2-3; tentatively, D is TRBD2 (6 bases). Trimming cost V 5 bases and J 2 bases, with 12 bases left between them. Germline V CDR1 and CDR2: SGHRS, YFSETQ. This CDR3 is 14 amino acids long.

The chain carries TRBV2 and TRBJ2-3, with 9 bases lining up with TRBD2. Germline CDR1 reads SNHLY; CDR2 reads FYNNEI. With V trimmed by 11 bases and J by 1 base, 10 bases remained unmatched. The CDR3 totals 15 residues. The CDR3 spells CASKLTSGGTDTQYF. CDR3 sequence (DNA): TGTGCCTCTAAGTTGACTAGCGGAGGCACAGATACGCAGTATTTT.

The CDR3 spells CASPSWIEQFF. CDR3 nucleotide sequence: TGTGCCAGCCCTAGTTGGATTGAGCAGTTCTTC. The V gene is TRBV25-1, the J gene TRBJ2-1; D unclear. CDR1 and CDR2 from the germline V gene are MGHDK and SYGVNS. The CDR3 has 11 amino acids. Trimming stripped 8 bases from V and 9 bases from J, with 11 bases between.

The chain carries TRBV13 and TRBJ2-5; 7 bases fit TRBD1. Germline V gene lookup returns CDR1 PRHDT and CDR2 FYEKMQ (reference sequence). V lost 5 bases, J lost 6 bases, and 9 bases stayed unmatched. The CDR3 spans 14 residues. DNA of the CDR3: TGTGCCAGCAGCCGGACCGGGACAGACCAGACCCAGTACTTC. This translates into CASSRTGTDQTQYF.